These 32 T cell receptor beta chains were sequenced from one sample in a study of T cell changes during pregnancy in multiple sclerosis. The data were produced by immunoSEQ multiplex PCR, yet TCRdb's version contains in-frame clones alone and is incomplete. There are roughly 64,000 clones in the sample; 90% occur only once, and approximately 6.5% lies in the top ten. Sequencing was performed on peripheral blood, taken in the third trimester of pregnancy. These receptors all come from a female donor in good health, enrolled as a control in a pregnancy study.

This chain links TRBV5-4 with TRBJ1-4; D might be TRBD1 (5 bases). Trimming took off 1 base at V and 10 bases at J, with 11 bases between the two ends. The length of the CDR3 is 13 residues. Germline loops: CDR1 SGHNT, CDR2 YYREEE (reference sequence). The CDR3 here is CASSLYGGGKLFF. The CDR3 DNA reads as TGTGCCAGCAGCTTGTACGGGGGTGGAAAACTGTTTTTT.

CDR3 coding DNA: TGTGCCACCTCCGGGGGGACAGGCGCTAATTCACCCCTCCACTTT. Amino acid sequence: CATSGGTGANSPLHF. This sequence joins TRBV6-5 and TRBJ1-6, with 8 bases identical to TRBD1. The CDR3 runs to 15 residues. Germline assignment: CDR1 MNHEY and CDR2 SVGAGI. V shed 10 bases, J shed 6 bases, and the junction held 11 bases outside the gene matches.

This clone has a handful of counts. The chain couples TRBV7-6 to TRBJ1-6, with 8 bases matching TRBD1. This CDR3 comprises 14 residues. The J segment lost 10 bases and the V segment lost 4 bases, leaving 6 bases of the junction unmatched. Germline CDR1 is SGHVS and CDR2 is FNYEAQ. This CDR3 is CASSSGQGTSPLHF. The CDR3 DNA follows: TGTGCCAGCAGCTCTGGACAGGGTACCTCACCCCTCCACTTT. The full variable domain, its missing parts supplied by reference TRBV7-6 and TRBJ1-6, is GAGVSQSPRYKVTKRGQDVALRCDPISGHVSLYWYRQALGQGPEFLTYFNYEAQQDKSGLPNDRFSAERPEGSISTLTIQRTEQRDSAMYRCASSSGQGTSPLHFGNGTRLTVT.

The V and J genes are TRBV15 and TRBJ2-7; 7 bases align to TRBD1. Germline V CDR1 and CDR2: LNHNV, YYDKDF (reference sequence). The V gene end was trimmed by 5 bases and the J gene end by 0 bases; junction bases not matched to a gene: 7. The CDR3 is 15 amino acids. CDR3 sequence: CATSLDRSPSYEQYF. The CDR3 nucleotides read TGTGCCACCAGCCTGGACAGGTCCCCCTCCTACGAGCAGTACTTC.

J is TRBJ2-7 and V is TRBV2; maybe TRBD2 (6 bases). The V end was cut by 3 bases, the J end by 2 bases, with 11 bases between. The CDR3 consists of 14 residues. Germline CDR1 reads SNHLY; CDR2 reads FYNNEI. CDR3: CASSDAGWAYEQYF. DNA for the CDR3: TGTGCCAGCAGTGATGCGGGATGGGCCTACGAGCAGTACTTC.

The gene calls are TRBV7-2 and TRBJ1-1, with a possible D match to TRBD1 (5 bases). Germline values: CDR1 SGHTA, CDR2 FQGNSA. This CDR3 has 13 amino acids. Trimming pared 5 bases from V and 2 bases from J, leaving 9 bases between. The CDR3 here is CASSTTVNTEAFF. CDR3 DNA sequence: TGTGCCAGCAGCACGACAGTTAACACTGAAGCTTTCTTT.

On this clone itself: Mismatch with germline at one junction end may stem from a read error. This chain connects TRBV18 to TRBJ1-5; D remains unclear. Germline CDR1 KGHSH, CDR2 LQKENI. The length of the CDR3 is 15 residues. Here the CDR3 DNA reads TGTGCCAGCTCACTTTCTGCGGGCCTAGGGCAGCTCCAGCATTTT. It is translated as CASSLSAGLGQLQHF.

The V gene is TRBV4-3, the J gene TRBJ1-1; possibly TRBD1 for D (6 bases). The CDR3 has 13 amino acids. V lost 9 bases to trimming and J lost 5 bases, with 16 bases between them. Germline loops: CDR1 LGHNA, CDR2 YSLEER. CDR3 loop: CASRGAFGTEAFF. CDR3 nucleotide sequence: TGCGCCAGTCGGGGGGCCTTTGGAACTGAAGCTTTCTTT.

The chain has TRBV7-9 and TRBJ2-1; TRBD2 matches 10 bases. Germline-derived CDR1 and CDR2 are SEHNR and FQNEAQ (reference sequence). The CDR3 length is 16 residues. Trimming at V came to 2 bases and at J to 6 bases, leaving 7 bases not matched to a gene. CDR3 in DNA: TGTGCCAGCAGCTTACTAGCGGGAGTGGGTCTCAATGAGCAGTTCTTC. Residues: CASSLLAGVGLNEQFF.

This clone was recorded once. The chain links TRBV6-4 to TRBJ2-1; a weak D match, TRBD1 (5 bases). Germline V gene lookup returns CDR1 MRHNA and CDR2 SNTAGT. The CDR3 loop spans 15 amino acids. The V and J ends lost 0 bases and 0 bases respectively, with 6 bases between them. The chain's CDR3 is CASSDSQGSYNEQFF. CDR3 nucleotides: TGTGCCAGCAGTGACTCCCAGGGCTCCTACAATGAGCAGTTCTTC.

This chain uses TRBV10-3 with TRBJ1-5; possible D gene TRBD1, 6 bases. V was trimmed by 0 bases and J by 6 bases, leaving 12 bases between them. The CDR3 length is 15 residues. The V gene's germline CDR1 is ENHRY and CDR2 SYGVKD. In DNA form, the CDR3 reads TGTGCCATCAGTGAGTCGTCAGGGGCTGGTCAGCCCCAGCATTTT. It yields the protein CAISESSGAGQPQHF.

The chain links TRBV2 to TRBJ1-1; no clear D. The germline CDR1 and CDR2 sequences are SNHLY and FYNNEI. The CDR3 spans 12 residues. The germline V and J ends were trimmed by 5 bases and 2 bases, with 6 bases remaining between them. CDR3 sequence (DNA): TGTGCCAGCAGTCGACAAAACACTGAAGCTTTCTTT. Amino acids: CASSRQNTEAFF.

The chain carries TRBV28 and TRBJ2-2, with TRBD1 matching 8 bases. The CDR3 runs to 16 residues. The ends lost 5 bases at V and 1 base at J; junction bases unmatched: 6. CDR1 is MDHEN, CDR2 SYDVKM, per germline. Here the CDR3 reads CASSPRGTGNTGELFF. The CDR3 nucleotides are TGTGCCAGCAGTCCGAGGGGGACAGGGAACACCGGGGAGCTGTTTTTT.

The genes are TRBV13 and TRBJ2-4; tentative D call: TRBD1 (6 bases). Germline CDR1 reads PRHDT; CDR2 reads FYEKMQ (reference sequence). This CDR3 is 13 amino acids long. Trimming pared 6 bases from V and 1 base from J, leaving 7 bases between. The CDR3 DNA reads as TGTGCCAGCAGGGACAGTGCCAAAAACATTCAGTACTTC. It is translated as CASRDSAKNIQYF.

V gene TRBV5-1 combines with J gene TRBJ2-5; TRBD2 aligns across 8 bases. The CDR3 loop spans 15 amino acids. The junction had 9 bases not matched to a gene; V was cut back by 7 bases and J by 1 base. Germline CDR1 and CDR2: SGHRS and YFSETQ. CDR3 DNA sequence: TGCGCCAGCTCCACCTACGGGGGGGGCCAAGAGACCCAGTACTTC. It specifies CASSTYGGGQETQYF.

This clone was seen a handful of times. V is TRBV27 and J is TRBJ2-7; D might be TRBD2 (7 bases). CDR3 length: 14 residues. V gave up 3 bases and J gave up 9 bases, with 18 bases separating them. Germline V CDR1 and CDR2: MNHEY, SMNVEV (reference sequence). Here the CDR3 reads CASSFGGPANRQYF. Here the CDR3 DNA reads TGTGCCAGCAGTTTCGGGGGGCCAGCTAATAGGCAGTACTTC.

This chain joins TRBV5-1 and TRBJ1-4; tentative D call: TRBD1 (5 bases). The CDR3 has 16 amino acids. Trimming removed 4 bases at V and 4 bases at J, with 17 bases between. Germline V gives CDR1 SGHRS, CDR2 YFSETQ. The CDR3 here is CASSSRAGQVNEKLFF. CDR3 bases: TGCGCCAGCAGCAGCCGAGCAGGGCAAGTTAATGAAAAACTGTTTTTT. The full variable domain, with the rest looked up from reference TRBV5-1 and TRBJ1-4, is KAGVTQTPRYLIKTRGQQVTLSCSPISGHRSVSWYQQTPGQGLQFLFEYFSETQRNKGNFPGRFSGRQFSNSRSEMNVSTLELGDSALYLCASSSRAGQVNEKLFFGSGTQLSVL.

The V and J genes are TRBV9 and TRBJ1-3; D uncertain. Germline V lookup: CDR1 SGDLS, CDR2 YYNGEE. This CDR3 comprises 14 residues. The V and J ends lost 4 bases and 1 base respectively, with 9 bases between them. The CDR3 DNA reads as TGTGCCAGCAGCCCTAGGTGGTCTGGAAACACCATATATTTT. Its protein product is CASSPRWSGNTIYF.

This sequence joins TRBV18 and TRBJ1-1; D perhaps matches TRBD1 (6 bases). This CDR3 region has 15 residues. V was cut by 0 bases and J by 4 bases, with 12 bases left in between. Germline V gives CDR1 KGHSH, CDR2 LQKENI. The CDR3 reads CASSPPGGGGTEAFF. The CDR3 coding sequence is TGTGCCAGCTCACCACCGGGGGGAGGGGGCACTGAAGCTTTCTTT. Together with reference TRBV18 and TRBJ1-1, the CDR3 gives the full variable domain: NAGVMQNPRHLVRRRGQEARLRCSPMKGHSHVYWYRQLPEEGLKFMVYLQKENIIDESGMPKERFSAEFPKEGPSILRIQQVVRGDSAAYFCASSPPGGGGTEAFFGQGTRLTVV.

This CDR3 is CAWRFRDRGSGEQYF. CDR3 coding DNA: TGTGCCTGGAGGTTCCGGGACAGGGGATCGGGGGAGCAGTACTTC. The chain employs TRBV30 and TRBJ2-7, with TRBD1 matching over 10 bases. The germline V gene has CDR1 GTSNPN and CDR2 SVGIG (reference sequence). CDR3 length equals 15 residues. V trimming: 3 bases; J trimming: 7 bases; junction bases outside the gene matches: 12. The variable domain in full, with the rest retrieved from reference TRBV30 and TRBJ2-7, is SQTIHQWPATLVQPVGSPLSLECTVEGTSNPNLYWYRQAAGRGLQLLFYSVGIGQISSEVPQNLSASRPQDRQFILSSKKLLLSDSGFYLCAWRFRDRGSGEQYFGPGTRLTVT.

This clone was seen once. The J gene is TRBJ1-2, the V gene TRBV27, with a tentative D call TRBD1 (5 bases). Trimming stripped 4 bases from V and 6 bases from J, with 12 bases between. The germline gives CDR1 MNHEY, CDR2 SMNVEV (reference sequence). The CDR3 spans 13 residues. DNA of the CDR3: TGTGCCAGCAGTTCGGTCGGGGGGAATGGCTACACCTTC. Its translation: CASSSVGGNGYTF.

CDR3 bases: TGTGCCAGCAGCGCCGAGTCCGGGAATGAGCAGTTCTTC. Its protein product is CASSAESGNEQFF. The rearrangement joins TRBV9 to TRBJ2-1; D call uncertain. The ends were cut back, 3 bases at V and 7 bases at J, with 11 bases in the middle. CDR1 is SGDLS, CDR2 YYNGEE, per germline. This CDR3 comprises 13 residues.

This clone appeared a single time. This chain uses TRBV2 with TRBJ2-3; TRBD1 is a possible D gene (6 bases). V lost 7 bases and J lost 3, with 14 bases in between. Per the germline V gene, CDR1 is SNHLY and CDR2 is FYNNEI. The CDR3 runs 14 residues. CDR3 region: CASTRGGQTDTQYF. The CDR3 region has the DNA TGTGCCAGCACGCGAGGGGGACAAACAGATACGCAGTATTTT.

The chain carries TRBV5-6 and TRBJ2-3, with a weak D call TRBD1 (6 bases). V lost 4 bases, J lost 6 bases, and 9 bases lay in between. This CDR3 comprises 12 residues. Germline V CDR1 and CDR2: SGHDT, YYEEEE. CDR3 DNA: TGTGCCAGCAGCACAGGGTTCGATACGCAGTATTTT. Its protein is CASSTGFDTQYF. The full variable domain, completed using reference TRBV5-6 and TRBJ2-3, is DAGVTQSPTHLIKTRGQQVTLRCSPKSGHDTVSWYQQALGQGPQFIFQYYEEEERQRGNFPDRFSGHQFPNYSSELNVNALLLGDSALYLCASSTGFDTQYFGPGTRLTVL.

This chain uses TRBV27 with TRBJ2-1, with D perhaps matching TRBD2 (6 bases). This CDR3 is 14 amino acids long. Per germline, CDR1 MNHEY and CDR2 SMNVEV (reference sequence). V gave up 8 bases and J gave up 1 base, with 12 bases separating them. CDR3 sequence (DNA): TGTGCCAGCGGTCGGGAGTGGTCCTACAATGAGCAGTTCTTC. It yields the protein CASGREWSYNEQFF.

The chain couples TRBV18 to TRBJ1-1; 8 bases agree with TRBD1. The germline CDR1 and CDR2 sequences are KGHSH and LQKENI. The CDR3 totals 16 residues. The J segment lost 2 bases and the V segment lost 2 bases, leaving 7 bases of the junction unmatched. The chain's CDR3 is CASSPGQGARNTEAFF. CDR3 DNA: TGTGCCAGCTCACCAGGCCAGGGGGCTAGAAACACTGAAGCTTTCTTT.

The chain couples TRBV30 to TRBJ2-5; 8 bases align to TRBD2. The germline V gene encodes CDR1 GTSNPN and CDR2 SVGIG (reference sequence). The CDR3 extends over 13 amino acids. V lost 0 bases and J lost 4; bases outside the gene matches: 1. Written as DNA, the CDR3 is TGTGCCTGGAGTGTCGGGGGGGGAGAGACCCAGTACTTC. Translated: CAWSVGGGETQYF.

CDR3: CASSTGGANSPLHF. CDR3 DNA sequence: TGTGCCAGCAGTACGGGGGGCGCGAATTCACCCCTCCACTTT. The rearrangement links TRBV25-1 to TRBJ1-6; D possibly corresponds to TRBD1 (6 bases). CDR3 length equals 14 residues. Trimming pared 5 bases from V and 7 bases from J, leaving 12 bases between. The germline V gene encodes CDR1 MGHDK and CDR2 SYGVNS.

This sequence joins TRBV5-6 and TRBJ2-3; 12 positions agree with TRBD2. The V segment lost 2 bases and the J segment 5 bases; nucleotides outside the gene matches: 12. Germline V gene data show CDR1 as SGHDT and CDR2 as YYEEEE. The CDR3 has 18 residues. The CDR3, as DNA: TGTGCCAGCAGCTTTCTCTTCTCTAGCGGGGGGGCCAGAGATACGCAGTATTTT. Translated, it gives CASSFLFSSGGARDTQYF. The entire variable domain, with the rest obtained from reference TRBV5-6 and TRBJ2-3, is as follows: DAGVTQSPTHLIKTRGQQVTLRCSPKSGHDTVSWYQQALGQGPQFIFQYYEEEERQRGNFPDRFSGHQFPNYSSELNVNALLLGDSALYLCASSFLFSSGGARDTQYFGPGTRLTVL.

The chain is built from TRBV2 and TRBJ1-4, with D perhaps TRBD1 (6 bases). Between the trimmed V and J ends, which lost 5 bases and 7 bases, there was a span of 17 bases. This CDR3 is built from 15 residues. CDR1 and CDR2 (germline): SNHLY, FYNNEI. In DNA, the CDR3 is TGTGCCAGCAGTTTGGGGGCGCAGGGTGGTGAAAAACTGTTTTTT. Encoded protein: CASSLGAQGGEKLFF.

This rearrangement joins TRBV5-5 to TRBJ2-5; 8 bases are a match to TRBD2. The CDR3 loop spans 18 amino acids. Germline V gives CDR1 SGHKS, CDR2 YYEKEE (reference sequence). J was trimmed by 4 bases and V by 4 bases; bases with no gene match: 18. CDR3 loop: CASSRNNYQVSGGETQYF. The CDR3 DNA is TGTGCCAGCAGCCGGAACAACTACCAAGTCAGCGGGGGAGAGACCCAGTACTTC.

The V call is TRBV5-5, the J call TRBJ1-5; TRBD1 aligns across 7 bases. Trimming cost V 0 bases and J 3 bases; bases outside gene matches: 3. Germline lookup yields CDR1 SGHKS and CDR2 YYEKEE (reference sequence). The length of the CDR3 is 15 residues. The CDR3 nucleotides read TGTGCCAGCAGCTTGGGGGGACAGTCCAATCAGCCCCAGCATTTT. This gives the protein CASSLGGQSNQPQHF.